These T cell receptor beta chains were read from a single sample in a study of T cells in Graves' hyperthyroidism and ophthalmopathy. TCRdb called the multiplex PCR reads again in MiXCR, with one record for every CDR3 protein. The sample yields about 590,000 distinct CDR3 sequences, approximately 15% seen once. Sequenced input: blood. The receptors were sampled from a woman younger than 35 with Graves' ophthalmopathy. Both conserved end residues are part of each CDR3. Each record gives: clone size, V gene, J gene, D gene, CDR3 protein, CDR3 DNA. The D gene is left open where the match is weak. Part of the rows lack a size; the others show once, few, many or a class for expanded clones.

>many|TRBV20-1|TRBJ2-5|.
CSALLPETQYF
TGCAGTGCCCTGCTCCCCGAGACCCAGTACTTC
>.|TRBV9|TRBJ2-6|TRBD1
CASSVGGTGTGANVLTF
TGTGCCAGCAGCGTAGGAGGGACAGGGACTGGGGCCAACGTCCTGACTTTC
>.|TRBV4-1|TRBJ2-2|.
CASGSTGELFF
TGCGCCAGTGGATCGACCGGGGAGCTGTTTTTT
>.|TRBV7-8|TRBJ2-3|.
CASSLAAVGVAGDTQYF
TGTGCCAGCAGCTTAGCGGCGGTTGGGGTTGCGGGAGATACGCAGTATTTT
>.|TRBV30|TRBJ2-5|.
CAWSETPGTQYF
TGTGCCTGGAGTGAGACACCGGGGACCCAGTACTTC
>.|TRBV5-8|TRBJ1-1|TRBD1
CASSYRDREVNTEAFF
TGTGCCAGCAGCTACCGGGACAGGGAGGTGAACACTGAAGCTTTCTTT
>.|TRBV5-5|TRBJ2-5|.
CASSLMLARTQETQYF
TGTGCCAGCAGCTTAATGCTAGCGCGTACTCAAGAGACCCAGTACTTC
>few|TRBV19|TRBJ1-4|.
CASSGQGRRTNEKLFF
TGTGCCAGTAGTGGGCAGGGACGACGCACTAATGAAAAACTGTTTTTT
>many|TRBV3-1|TRBJ2-1|TRBD1
CASSQDGMATGNNEQFF
TGTGCCAGCAGCCAAGATGGAATGGCGACAGGGAATAATGAGCAGTTCTTC
>few|TRBV7-9|TRBJ2-7|TRBD1
CASSLGGSTGGFYEQYF
TGTGCCAGCAGCTTAGGGGGGTCGACAGGGGGCTTCTACGAGCAGTACTTC
>many|TRBV11-3|TRBJ1-1|TRBD1
CASSSPRTGSQTGMNTEAFF
TGTGCCAGCAGCTCACCCCGGACAGGTTCCCAAACCGGGATGAACACTGAAGCTTTCTTT
>.|TRBV5-5|TRBJ2-2|.
CASSWREGAKTGELFF
TGTGCCAGCAGCTGGAGGGAGGGGGCGAAGACCGGGGAGCTGTTTTTT
>many|TRBV5-1|TRBJ2-7|.
CASRSGSANYEQYF
TGTGCCAGCAGATCAGGGAGTGCCAACTACGAGCAGTACTTC
>many|TRBV6-1|TRBJ2-7|.
CASSWSTSREEQYF
TGTGCCAGCAGTTGGAGCACCTCCCGGGAGGAGCAGTACTTC